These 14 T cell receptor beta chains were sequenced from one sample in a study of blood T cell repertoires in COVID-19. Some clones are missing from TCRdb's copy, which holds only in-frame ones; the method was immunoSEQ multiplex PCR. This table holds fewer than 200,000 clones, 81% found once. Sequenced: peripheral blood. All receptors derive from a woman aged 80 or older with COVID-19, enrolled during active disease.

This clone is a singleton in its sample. CDR3 in DNA: TGTGCCAGCAGCCCGGGACAGCCTTCCACAGATACGCAGTATTTT. Its translation: CASSPGQPSTDTQYF. The genes are TRBV7-2 and TRBJ2-3; TRBD1 agrees at 7 bases. The CDR3 has 15 residues. Germline CDR1 reads SGHTA; CDR2 reads FQGNSA. The V gene end was trimmed by 5 bases and the J gene end by 2 bases; junction bases not matched to a gene: 7.

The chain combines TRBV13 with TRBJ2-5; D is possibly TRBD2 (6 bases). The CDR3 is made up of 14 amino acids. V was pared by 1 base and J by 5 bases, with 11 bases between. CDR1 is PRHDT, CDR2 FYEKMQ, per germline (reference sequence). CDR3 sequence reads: CASSLDGGRETQYF. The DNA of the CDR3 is TGTGCCAGCAGCTTAGACGGGGGAAGGGAGACCCAGTACTTC.

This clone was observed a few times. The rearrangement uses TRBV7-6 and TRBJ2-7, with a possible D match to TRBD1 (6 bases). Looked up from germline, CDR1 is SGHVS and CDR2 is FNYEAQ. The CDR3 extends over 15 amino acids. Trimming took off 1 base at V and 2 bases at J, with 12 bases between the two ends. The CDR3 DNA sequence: TGTGCCAGCAGCTTAGGGGGAGCAGGGGCCTACGAGCAGTACTTC. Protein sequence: CASSLGGAGAYEQYF.

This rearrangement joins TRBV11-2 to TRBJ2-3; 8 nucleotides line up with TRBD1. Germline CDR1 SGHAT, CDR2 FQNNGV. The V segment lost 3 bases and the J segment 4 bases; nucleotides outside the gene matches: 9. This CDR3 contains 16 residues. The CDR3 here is CASSLGQGAGSDTQYF. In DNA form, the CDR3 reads TGTGCCAGCAGCTTGGGGCAGGGGGCCGGATCAGATACGCAGTATTTT.

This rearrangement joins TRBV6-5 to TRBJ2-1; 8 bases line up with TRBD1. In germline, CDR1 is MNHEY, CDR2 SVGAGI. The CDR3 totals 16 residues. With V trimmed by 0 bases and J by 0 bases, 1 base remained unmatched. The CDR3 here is CASSYSGTGSYNEQFF. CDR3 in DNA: TGTGCCAGCAGTTACTCGGGGACAGGCTCCTACAATGAGCAGTTCTTC.

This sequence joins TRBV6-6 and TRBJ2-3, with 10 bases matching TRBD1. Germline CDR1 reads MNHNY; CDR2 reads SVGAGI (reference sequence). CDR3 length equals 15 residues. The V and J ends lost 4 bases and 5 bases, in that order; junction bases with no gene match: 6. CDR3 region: CASSSGTGEGDTQYF. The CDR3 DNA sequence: TGTGCCAGCAGTTCCGGGACAGGGGAAGGAGATACGCAGTATTTT.

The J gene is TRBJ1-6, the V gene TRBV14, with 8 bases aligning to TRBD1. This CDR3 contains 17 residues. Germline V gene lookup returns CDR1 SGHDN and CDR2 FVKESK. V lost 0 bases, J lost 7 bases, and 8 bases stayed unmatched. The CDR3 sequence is CASSQDLRTGLNSPLHF. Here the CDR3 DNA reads TGTGCCAGCAGCCAAGATCTGCGGACAGGGCTGAATTCACCCCTCCACTTT. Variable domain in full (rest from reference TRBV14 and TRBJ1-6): EAGVTQFPSHSVIEKGQTVTLRCDPISGHDNLYWYRRVMGKEIKFLLHFVKESKQDESGMPNNRFLAERTGGTYSTLKVQPAELEDSGVYFCASSQDLRTGLNSPLHFGNGTRLTVT.

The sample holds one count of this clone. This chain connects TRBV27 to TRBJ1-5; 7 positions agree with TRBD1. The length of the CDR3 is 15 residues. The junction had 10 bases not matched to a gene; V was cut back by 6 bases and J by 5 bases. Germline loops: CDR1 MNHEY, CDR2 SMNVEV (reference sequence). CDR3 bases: TGTGCCAGCAGCCCTACACTGACAGGGTATCAGCCCCAGCATTTT. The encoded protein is CASSPTLTGYQPQHF.

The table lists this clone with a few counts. The CDR3 coding sequence is TGTGCCAGCAGTTTCAGGGTGGAACAGCCCCAGCATTTT. This sequence encodes CASSFRVEQPQHF. The J gene is TRBJ1-5, the V gene TRBV12-3 or TRBV12-4, with a possible D match to TRBD1 (5 bases). Deletions cut 3 bases from V and 7 bases from J, with 10 bases between. This CDR3 is 13 amino acids long.

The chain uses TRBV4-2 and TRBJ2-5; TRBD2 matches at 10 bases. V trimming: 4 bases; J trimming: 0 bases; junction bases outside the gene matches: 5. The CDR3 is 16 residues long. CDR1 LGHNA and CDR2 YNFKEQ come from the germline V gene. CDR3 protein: CASSLATSGYQETQYF. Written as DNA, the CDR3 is TGTGCCAGCAGCCTGGCGACTAGCGGGTACCAAGAGACCCAGTACTTC.

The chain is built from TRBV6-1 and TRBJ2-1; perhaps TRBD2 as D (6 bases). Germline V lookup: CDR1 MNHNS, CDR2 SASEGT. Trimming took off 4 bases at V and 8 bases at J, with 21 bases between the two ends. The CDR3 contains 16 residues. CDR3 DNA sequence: TGTGCCAGCAGTGCCCTACGGGGGACCCTTTCCCATGAGCAGTTCTTC. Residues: CASSALRGTLSHEQFF.

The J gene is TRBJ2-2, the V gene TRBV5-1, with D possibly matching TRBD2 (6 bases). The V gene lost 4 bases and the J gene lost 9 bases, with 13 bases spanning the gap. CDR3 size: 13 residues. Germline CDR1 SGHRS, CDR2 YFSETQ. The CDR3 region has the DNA TGCGCCAGCAGCCTAGCTAGCGACAGGGAGCTGTTTTTT. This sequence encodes CASSLASDRELFF.

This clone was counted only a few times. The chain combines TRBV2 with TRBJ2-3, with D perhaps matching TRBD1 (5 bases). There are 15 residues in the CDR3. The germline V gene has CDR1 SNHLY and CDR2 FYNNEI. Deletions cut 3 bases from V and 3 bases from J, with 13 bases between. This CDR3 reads CASSDQGKETDTQYF. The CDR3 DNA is TGTGCCAGCAGTGATCAGGGTAAAGAAACAGATACGCAGTATTTT.

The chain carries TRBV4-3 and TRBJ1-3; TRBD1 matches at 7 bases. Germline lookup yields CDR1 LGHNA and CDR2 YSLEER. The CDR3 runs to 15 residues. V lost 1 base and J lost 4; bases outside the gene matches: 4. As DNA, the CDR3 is TGCGCCAGCAGCCAAGTCCCGGGACAGGGAAACACCATATATTTT. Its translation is CASSQVPGQGNTIYF.